This T cell receptor beta chain was captured in a study of blood T cells in healthy people across ages. Notes on the study in general: A roughly linear fall in TCR beta diversity per million T cells was seen with increasing age. The diversity estimates, figures obtained from one million T cells, were considered underestimates. Possibly confounding the expanded clonotype changes was the fact that donor CMV status was unknown.

There are a few counts of this clonotype. Antigen: not known. Sample-barcoded 5' priming and a J-beta primer mix drove a second PCR of about 6 to 12 cycles. MiXCR, applied by TCRdb to the 5' RACE reads, yields one record per CDR3 protein. The table records more than 800,000 distinct CDR3 sequences, 40% to 45% of them present only once. Trimming removed 4 bases from V and 5 bases from J; junction bases left unmatched: 12. Germline lookup yields CDR1 SGDLS and CDR2 YYNGEE. This CDR3 comprises 16 residues. Sequencing was carried out using blood. V is TRBV9 and J is TRBJ2-1; 7 nucleotides line up with TRBD1. The sequence was obtained from an older woman in good health. CDR3 sequence reads: CASSPRGQGGHNEQFF. The CDR3 DNA sequence: TGTGCCAGCAGCCCAAGGGGGCAAGGGGGACACAATGAGCAGTTCTTC.